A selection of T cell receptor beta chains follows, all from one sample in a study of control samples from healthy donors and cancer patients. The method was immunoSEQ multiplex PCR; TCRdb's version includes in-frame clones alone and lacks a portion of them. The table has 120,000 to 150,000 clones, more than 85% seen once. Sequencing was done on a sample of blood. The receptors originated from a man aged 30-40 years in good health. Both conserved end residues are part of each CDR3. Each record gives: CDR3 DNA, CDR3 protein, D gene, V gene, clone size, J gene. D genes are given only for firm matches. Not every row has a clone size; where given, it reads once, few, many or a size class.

TGTGCCAGCAGTTCAAGGGAAAAACTGTTTTTT,CASSSREKLFF,-,TRBV2,-,TRBJ1-4
TGTGCTAGTGGTAAAGACCTTTTGGGCGAGCAGTACTTC,CASGKDLLGEQYF,-,TRBV12-5,-,TRBJ2-7
TGTGCCAGCAGACAGCGCGGGGGGACCACCTACAATGAGCAGTTCTTC,CASRQRGGTTYNEQFF,TRBD2,TRBV6-6,few,TRBJ2-1
TGTGCCAGCAGTTTGGGCACAGATACGCAGTATTTT,CASSLGTDTQYF,-,TRBV27,-,TRBJ2-3
TGTGCCAGCAGCCATGGACAGAACTACGAGCAGTACTTC,CASSHGQNYEQYF,-,TRBV7-3,-,TRBJ2-7
TGCGCCAGCAGCCACCCCCGGGTCCCCTCACGCGGGGAGCTGTTTTTT,CASSHPRVPSRGELFF,-,TRBV4-1,-,TRBJ2-2
TGTGCCAGCAGCGAACGGGGGGCCCTCAACTACGAGCAGTACTTC,CASSERGALNYEQYF,-,TRBV7-9,-,TRBJ2-7
TGCGCCAGCAGCCACAGGACTAGCGGGGGGTCCAACATTTACGAGCAGTACTTC,CASSHRTSGGSNIYEQYF,TRBD2,TRBV5-1,-,TRBJ2-7
TGTGCCAGCAGTTACCGTCCAGGGGGAGGGGAAAAACTGTTTTTT,CASSYRPGGGEKLFF,TRBD1,TRBV6-6,-,TRBJ1-4
TGTGCCAGCAGTGAACTAGCGGGGGGGGACAATGAGCAGTTCTTC,CASSELAGGDNEQFF,TRBD2,TRBV2,once,TRBJ2-1
TGTGCCAGTTCGGACAGAAACACCGGGGAGCTGTTTTTT,CASSDRNTGELFF,-,TRBV19,few,TRBJ2-2
TGTGCCAGCAGCTCCCCGATGACAGCCGATACGCAGTATTTT,CASSSPMTADTQYF,-,TRBV5-4,once,TRBJ2-3
TGTGCCAGTAGTGTCGGACAGAGCTCTGGAAACACCATATATTTT,CASSVGQSSGNTIYF,-,TRBV19,-,TRBJ1-3
TGTGCCAGTCGGGGAGATACGCAGTATTTT,CASRGDTQYF,-,TRBV19,once,TRBJ2-3
TGTGCCAGCAGCTTAGGCCAAACACCTCTCGAGCAGTACTTC,CASSLGQTPLEQYF,-,TRBV7-6,-,TRBJ2-7
TGTGCCAGCAGCGTAGGGGAACGTTTGGGCGAGCAGTACTTC,CASSVGERLGEQYF,-,TRBV9,-,TRBJ2-7
TGTGCCAGCTCACCTACCCAGGTGAACACTGAAGCTTTCTTT,CASSPTQVNTEAFF,-,TRBV18,many,TRBJ1-1
TGTGCCTGGAGGGGCCGTAACTCTGGAAACACCATATATTTT,CAWRGRNSGNTIYF,-,TRBV30,few,TRBJ1-3
TGTGCCAGCAGCCCCGGGGGGGCCTACACAGATACGCAGTATTTT,CASSPGGAYTDTQYF,TRBD2,TRBV5-4,-,TRBJ2-3
TGTGCCAGCAGCTTAGTGGGGACAGGGTATGCAGATACGCAGTATTTT,CASSLVGTGYADTQYF,TRBD1,TRBV11-2,-,TRBJ2-3
TGTGCCAGTAGTATACCAGTTAGCAATCAGCCCCAGCATTTT,CASSIPVSNQPQHF,-,TRBV19,-,TRBJ1-5